The 32 T cell receptor beta chains given below trace back to one sample, sequenced in a study of blood T cell repertoires in COVID-19. Clones were read by immunoSEQ multiplex PCR, and TCRdb kept only the in-frame ones, dropping some. The sample has around 400,000 clones; roughly nine tenths are singletons. Material: PBMCs or T cells enriched from blood (not recorded which). These receptors originate from a woman aged 25 to 39 who had recovered from COVID-19.

The chain links TRBV29-1 to TRBJ1-5; a possible D gene is TRBD1 (6 bases). Germline lookup yields CDR1 SQVTM and CDR2 ANQGSEA. V lost 6 bases and J lost 5, with 11 bases in between. This CDR3 contains 12 residues. The CDR3, as DNA: TGCAGCGTAACCGAGGGGGATCAGCCCCAGCATTTT. Translating it yields CSVTEGDQPQHF.

The chain has TRBV12-5 and TRBJ2-5; D is unclear. The length of the CDR3 is 13 residues. V lost 4 bases and J 4 bases, leaving 10 bases between the germline ends. Per the germline V gene, CDR1 is LGHNT and CDR2 is FRNRAP. CDR3 in DNA: TGTGCTAGTGGTTCGGGTAGGATAGAGACCCAGTACTTC. Its protein is CASGSGRIETQYF.

This clone was recorded only once. The gene calls are TRBV6-2 or TRBV6-3 and TRBJ2-7; a possible D gene is TRBD1 (6 bases). The CDR3 has 14 amino acids. Trimming cost V 5 bases and J 6 bases, with 17 bases left between them. Germline values: CDR1 MNHEY, CDR2 SVGEGT. The CDR3 region has the DNA TGTGCCAGCAGTCAACGGCTTAGAGGGGGCGAGCAGTACTTC. It specifies CASSQRLRGGEQYF.

The genes are TRBV3-1 (or the pseudogene TRBV3-2) and TRBJ2-7; no firm D call. Germline lookup yields CDR1 LGHDT and CDR2 YNNKEL (reference sequence). The CDR3 totals 12 residues. The V end lost 3 bases, the J end lost 1 base, and 4 bases lay between the germline ends. The CDR3 coding sequence is TGTGCCAGCAGCCACTATTCCTACGAGCAGTACTTC. Translated, it gives CASSHYSYEQYF.

V and J are TRBV6-2 or TRBV6-3 and TRBJ1-1, with a possible D match to TRBD1 (5 bases). The germline V gene encodes CDR1 MNHEY and CDR2 SVGEGT. Trimming left V 0 bases short and J 0 bases short, with 8 bases between. The CDR3 has 15 amino acids. This CDR3 reads CASSYSGRVNTEAFF. Written as DNA, the CDR3 is TGTGCCAGCAGTTACTCGGGCAGGGTGAACACTGAAGCTTTCTTT.

V and J are TRBV2 and TRBJ1-2; the D gene is possibly TRBD1 (6 bases). Germline-derived CDR1 and CDR2 are SNHLY and FYNNEI. The CDR3 runs to 14 residues. Trimming took 6 bases from V and 8 from J, leaving 19 bases between them. The CDR3 reads CASRLQGPLGGYTF. CDR3 in DNA: TGTGCCAGCAGGTTACAGGGCCCCCTCGGAGGCTACACCTTC.

The chain employs TRBV10-1 and TRBJ1-1; D is possibly TRBD1 (6 bases). Deletions cut 2 bases from V and 1 base from J, with 14 bases between. Germline V gene data show CDR1 as WNHNN and CDR2 as SYGVQD (reference sequence). This CDR3 has 16 amino acids. The CDR3 spells CASSETPGQPNTEAFF. The CDR3 bases are TGCGCCAGCAGTGAGACTCCGGGACAACCGAACACTGAAGCTTTCTTT.

This rearrangement joins TRBV9 to TRBJ2-2; D possibly corresponds to TRBD1 (5 bases). The CDR3 has 15 residues. Trimming stripped 0 bases from V and 4 bases from J, with 10 bases between. Germline-derived CDR1 and CDR2 are SGDLS and YYNGEE. This chain's CDR3 is CASSVDQGLTGELFF. CDR3 nucleotide sequence: TGTGCCAGCAGCGTAGATCAGGGCCTCACCGGGGAGCTGTTTTTT.

The V gene is TRBV27, the J gene TRBJ2-1; D uncertain. V was trimmed by 3 bases and J by 6 bases, leaving 3 bases between them. The CDR3 is made up of 11 amino acids. CDR1 is MNHEY and CDR2 is SMNVEV in the germline V gene (reference sequence). The CDR3 is CASSFFNEQFF. The CDR3 region has the DNA TGTGCCAGCAGTTTCTTCAATGAGCAGTTCTTC.

The chain employs TRBV30 and TRBJ2-7; D perhaps matches TRBD2 (6 bases). This CDR3 is 13 amino acids long. The ends were cut back, 2 bases at V and 6 bases at J, with 14 bases in the middle. Germline V gene sequence: CDR1 GTSNPN, CDR2 SVGIG (reference sequence). In nucleotides, the CDR3 is TGTGCCTGGAGTTCACTAGCTGCCTCCGAGCAGTACTTC. Protein: CAWSSLAASEQYF.

The chain recombines TRBV6-1 with TRBJ2-7; 10 nucleotides line up with TRBD2. The trim removed 2 bases at V and 3 bases at J, leaving 4 bases unmatched. Germline V lookup: CDR1 MNHNS, CDR2 SASEGT. CDR3 length: 15 residues. CDR3 sequence (DNA): TGTGCCAGCAGTGAACGGACTAGCGGAATCTACGAGCAGTACTTC. Translating gives CASSERTSGIYEQYF.

The V and J genes are TRBV19 and TRBJ1-5, with 9 bases that match TRBD1. Germline V CDR1 and CDR2: LNHDA, SQIVND (reference sequence). V shed 6 bases and J 6 bases; nucleotides not matched to a gene: 12. The CDR3 contains 16 residues. Here the CDR3 reads CASSEQGQGRSQPQHF. CDR3 nucleotides: TGTGCCAGTAGCGAACAGGGACAGGGAAGGAGTCAGCCCCAGCATTTT.

The rearrangement joins TRBV7-9 to TRBJ1-1, with D possibly being TRBD1 (6 bases). This CDR3 is built from 15 residues. V was pared by 2 bases and J by 3 bases, with 13 bases between. Per the germline V gene, CDR1 is SEHNR and CDR2 is FQNEAQ (reference sequence). Here the CDR3 reads CASSLRGGADTEAFF. For the CDR3, the DNA is TGTGCCAGCAGCTTACGCGGGGGGGCGGACACTGAAGCTTTCTTT.

The chain joins TRBV9 to TRBJ1-3; maybe TRBD1 (6 bases). The CDR3 spans 15 residues. CDR1 and CDR2 from the germline V gene are SGDLS and YYNGEE. Between the trimmed V and J ends, which lost 1 base and 2 bases, there was a span of 10 bases. The CDR3 DNA reads as TGTGCCAGCAGCGTATCTTCAGGGGCTGGAAACACCATATATTTT. Its translation is CASSVSSGAGNTIYF.

The chain has TRBV9 and TRBJ2-1; D may be TRBD1 (5 bases). The CDR3 is made up of 15 amino acids. Germline CDR1 SGDLS, CDR2 YYNGEE. Trimming stripped 3 bases from V and 3 bases from J, with 13 bases between. CDR3 region: CASSARTFGYNEQFF. CDR3 DNA: TGTGCCAGCAGCGCCCGGACATTCGGCTACAATGAGCAGTTCTTC.

V gene TRBV2 combines with J gene TRBJ1-2; D is ambiguous. This CDR3 spans 12 amino acids. Germline V lookup: CDR1 SNHLY, CDR2 FYNNEI. Deletions cut 5 bases from V and 4 bases from J, with 8 bases between. In nucleotides, the CDR3 is TGTGCCAGCAGTCTAGGATTCTATGGCTACACCTTC. It encodes CASSLGFYGYTF.

V and J are TRBV20-1 and TRBJ2-1; D possibly corresponds to TRBD2 (5 bases). The CDR3 runs 13 residues. CDR1 is DFQATT and CDR2 is SNEGSKA in the germline V gene (reference sequence). The germline V and J ends were trimmed by 3 bases and 4 bases, with 10 bases remaining between them. The CDR3 region has the DNA TGCAGTGCTAGTACGGGGAAGTACAATGAGCAGTTCTTC. It codes for CSASTGKYNEQFF.

V is TRBV29-1 and J is TRBJ1-5; possibly TRBD1 for D (5 bases). The CDR3 totals 14 residues. Germline V CDR1 and CDR2: SQVTM, ANQGSEA. Trimming cost V 4 bases and J 0 bases, with 10 bases left between them. CDR3 region: CSVVSGYSNQPQHF. CDR3 sequence (DNA): TGCAGCGTTGTTTCAGGGTATAGCAATCAGCCCCAGCATTTT.

This chain connects TRBV7-8 to TRBJ2-1; 10 bases align to TRBD2. The CDR3 length is 16 residues. CDR1 is SGHVS and CDR2 is FQNEAQ in the germline V gene. After removal of 4 bases from V and 9 bases from J, the junction contained 12 bases not matched to a gene. Written as DNA, the CDR3 is TGTGCCAGCAGCTCCCCGCTCTACAGACTAGCGGGTGAGCAGTTCTTC. It yields the protein CASSSPLYRLAGEQFF.

This rearrangement joins TRBV2 to TRBJ2-5, with a tentative D call TRBD2 (5 bases). The CDR3 sequence is 14 residues long. The germline gives CDR1 SNHLY, CDR2 FYNNEI. V dropped 4 bases and J dropped 2 bases, with 11 bases sitting between them. DNA for the CDR3: TGTGCCAGCAGTGCGTCTGGAGGTCAAGAGACCCAGTACTTC. This translates into CASSASGGQETQYF.

The V and J genes are TRBV9 and TRBJ1-1; 8 nucleotides match TRBD1. Germline V gene data show CDR1 as SGDLS and CDR2 as YYNGEE. The CDR3 has 14 amino acids. V shed 0 bases and J 3 bases; nucleotides not matched to a gene: 1. DNA for the CDR3: TGTGCCAGCAGCGTAGTACAGGGGGACACTGAAGCTTTCTTT. It specifies CASSVVQGDTEAFF.

The V and J genes are TRBV4-1 and TRBJ1-4; tentatively, D is TRBD1 (6 bases). CDR3 length: 16 residues. The germline V and J ends were trimmed by 3 bases and 8 bases, with 19 bases remaining between them. Germline CDR1 and CDR2: MGHRA and YSYEKL. This CDR3 is CASSHSGGTYGEKLFF. The CDR3 DNA reads TGCGCCAGCAGCCACTCGGGGGGGACATACGGGGAAAAACTGTTTTTT.

The rearrangement uses TRBV19 and TRBJ1-2; 9 nucleotides agree with TRBD1. Losses at the gene ends were 6 bases for V and 5 bases for J; bases not matched to a gene: 4. The germline CDR1 and CDR2 sequences are LNHDA and SQIVND (reference sequence). The CDR3 has 13 residues. CDR3 residues: CASSYRGLYGYTF. CDR3 sequence (DNA): TGTGCCAGTAGCTACAGGGGGCTGTATGGCTACACCTTC.

The chain has TRBV5-1 and TRBJ2-5; 10 bases map to TRBD2. There are 16 residues in the CDR3. The V and J ends lost 3 bases and 2 bases, in that order; junction bases with no gene match: 7. The germline V gene encodes CDR1 SGHRS and CDR2 YFSETQ. DNA for the CDR3: TGCGCCAGCAGCTGGAGACTAGCGGGTGATCAAGAGACCCAGTACTTC. Translation gives CASSWRLAGDQETQYF.

V is TRBV4-1 and J is TRBJ1-2; no definite D call. Germline V lookup: CDR1 MGHRA, CDR2 YSYEKL. The CDR3 extends over 15 amino acids. V was pared by 0 bases and J by 3 bases, with 11 bases between. CDR3 DNA: TGCGCCAGCAGCCAAGATCTGGAGACCTACTATGGCTACACCTTC. This gives the protein CASSQDLETYYGYTF.

The CDR3 spells CASSIVPSGGVDQPQHF. Written as DNA, the CDR3 is TGTGCCAGTAGTATAGTTCCCTCGGGGGGTGTAGACCAGCCCCAGCATTTT. The V and J genes are TRBV19 and TRBJ1-5, with D possibly matching TRBD1 (5 bases). Germline CDR1 reads LNHDA; CDR2 reads SQIVND (reference sequence). The V end was cut by 1 base, the J end by 7 bases, with 20 bases between. The CDR3 sequence is 17 residues long.

The gene calls are TRBV5-1 and TRBJ1-5; tentative D call: TRBD1 (5 bases). Germline CDR1 and CDR2: SGHRS and YFSETQ. The germline V and J ends were trimmed by 0 bases and 6 bases, with 13 bases remaining between them. CDR3 length: 15 amino acids. CDR3 nucleotides: TGCGCCAGCAGCTTGGGGGGCAGGGTGGGTCAGCCCCAGCATTTT. This codes for CASSLGGRVGQPQHF.

This chain joins TRBV4-3 and TRBJ1-3; 7 bases align to TRBD1. V shed 1 base, J shed 1 base, and the junction held 13 bases outside the gene matches. Germline assignment: CDR1 LGHNA and CDR2 YSLEER. The CDR3 covers 19 residues. CDR3 sequence reads: CASSQGLAQGGLSGNTIYF. The CDR3 nucleotides are TGCGCCAGCAGCCAAGGATTGGCGCAGGGGGGCTTATCTGGAAACACCATATATTTT.

The rearrangement links TRBV6-4 to TRBJ2-1; 7 bases line up with TRBD1. V was clipped by 1 base and J by 7 bases; unmatched bases: 7. This CDR3 has 15 residues. Per germline, CDR1 MRHNA and CDR2 SNTAGT. CDR3 loop: CASSDLYRGYNEQFF. The CDR3 DNA reads as TGTGCCAGCAGTGACTTATACAGGGGATATAATGAGCAGTTCTTC.

In its sample, this clone was seen a few times. This chain uses TRBV6-5 with TRBJ1-5; TRBD1 might be the D (6 bases). Germline values: CDR1 MNHEY, CDR2 SVGAGI. V was pared by 4 bases and J by 4 bases, with 17 bases between. This CDR3 has 16 amino acids. CDR3 sequence reads: CASSSTGTTVNQPQHF. DNA for the CDR3: TGTGCCAGCAGTTCCACCGGGACAACGGTAAATCAGCCCCAGCATTTT.

The V gene is TRBV7-9, the J gene TRBJ1-4, with 7 bases lining up with TRBD1. The germline CDR1 and CDR2 sequences are SEHNR and FQNEAQ (reference sequence). V was clipped by 4 bases and J by 4 bases; unmatched bases: 3. This CDR3 has 14 amino acids. CDR3 amino acids: CASSSGTVNEKLFF. The CDR3 DNA reads as TGTGCCAGCAGCTCAGGGACAGTTAATGAAAAACTGTTTTTT.

The CDR3 sequence is CSVAEPGTSGYEQYF. The CDR3 DNA reads as TGCAGCGTTGCTGAACCCGGGACTAGCGGCTACGAGCAGTACTTC. V gene TRBV29-1 combines with J gene TRBJ2-7; 11 bases agree with TRBD2. J gave up 3 bases and V 4 bases, and 8 bases lay outside the gene matches. The CDR3 is 15 amino acids. Per the germline V gene, CDR1 is SQVTM and CDR2 is ANQGSEA.